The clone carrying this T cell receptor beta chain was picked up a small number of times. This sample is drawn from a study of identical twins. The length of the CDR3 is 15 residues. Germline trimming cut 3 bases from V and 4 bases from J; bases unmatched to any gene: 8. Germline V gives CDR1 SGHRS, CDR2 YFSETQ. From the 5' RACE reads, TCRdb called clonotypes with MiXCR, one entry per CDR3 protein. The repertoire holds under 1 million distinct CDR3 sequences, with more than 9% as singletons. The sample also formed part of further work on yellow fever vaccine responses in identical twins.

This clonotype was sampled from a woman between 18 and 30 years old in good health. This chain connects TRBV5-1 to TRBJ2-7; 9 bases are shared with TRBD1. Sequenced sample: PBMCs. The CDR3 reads CASSSNLGQGYEQYF. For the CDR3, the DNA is TGCGCCAGCAGCTCGAACCTGGGACAGGGATACGAGCAGTACTTC.